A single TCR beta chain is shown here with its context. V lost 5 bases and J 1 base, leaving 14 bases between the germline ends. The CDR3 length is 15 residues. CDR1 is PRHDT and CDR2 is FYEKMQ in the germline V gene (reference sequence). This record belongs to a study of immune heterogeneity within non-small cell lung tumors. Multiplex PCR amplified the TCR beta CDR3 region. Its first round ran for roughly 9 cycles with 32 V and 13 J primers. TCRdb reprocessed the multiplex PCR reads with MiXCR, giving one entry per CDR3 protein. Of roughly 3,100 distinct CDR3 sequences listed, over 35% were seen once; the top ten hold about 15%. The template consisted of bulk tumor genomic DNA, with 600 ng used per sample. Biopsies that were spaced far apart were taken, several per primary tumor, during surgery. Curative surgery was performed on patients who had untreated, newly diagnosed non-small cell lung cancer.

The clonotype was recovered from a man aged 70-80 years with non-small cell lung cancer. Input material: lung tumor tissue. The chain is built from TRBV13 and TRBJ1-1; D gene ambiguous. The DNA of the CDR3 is TGTGCCAGCAGCCCCCAAGGGTGGGGGAACACTGAAGCTTTCTTT. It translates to CASSPQGWGNTEAFF.